This TCR beta chain is drawn from a study of cytomegalovirus exposure and HLA in healthy donors. Trimming removed 0 bases from V and 4 bases from J, with 9 bases in between. CDR1 and CDR2 from the germline V gene are SGHTA and FQGNSA. The CDR3 runs to 14 residues. The primer mix had 60 Vbeta and 13 Jbeta primers. Clones were read by immunoSEQ multiplex PCR, and TCRdb kept only the in-frame ones, dropping some. Here the sample spans 250,000 to 300,000 clones, approximately 84% being singletons. This cohort consisted of healthy bone marrow donors. The sample comprised PBMCs. The chain is built from TRBV7-2 and TRBJ2-5; possibly TRBD1 for D (6 bases). The receptor was isolated from a woman in her 40s in good health and CMV-seropositive. CDR3 residues: CASSLAGAGETQYF. DNA of the CDR3: TGTGCCAGCAGCTTAGCGGGGGCCGGAGAGACCCAGTACTTC.